The rows below give T cell receptor beta chains drawn from one sample of a study of blood T cell repertoires in COVID-19. The assay was immunoSEQ multiplex PCR, and TCRdb's table has in-frame clones only and misses some. The data contain about 190,000 clones, approximately 86% of them singletons. Sequencing input: peripheral blood. The receptors here all came from a young man with acute or convalescent COVID-19. CDR3s include the opening cysteine and the closing phenylalanine or tryptophan. The order of the fields is D gene, V gene, clone size, J gene, CDR3 DNA, CDR3 protein. The D gene is left open where the match is weak. Clone size is stated in some rows and not others, as once, few, many or a class when expanded.

D gene: -
V gene: TRBV9
clone size: -
J gene: TRBJ1-1
CDR3 DNA: TGTGCCAGCAGCGTAGGACAGGTGAACACTGAAGCTTTCTTT
CDR3 protein: CASSVGQVNTEAFF

D gene: TRBD2
V gene: TRBV28
clone size: -
J gene: TRBJ2-5
CDR3 DNA: TGTGCCAGCGGAGAGCCTAGCGGGAGGGAGACCCAGTACTTC
CDR3 protein: CASGEPSGRETQYF

D gene: -
V gene: TRBV7-3
clone size: -
J gene: TRBJ2-2
CDR3 DNA: TGTGCCAGCAGCTTAGTGCATGGCCTCCGGGGAGCCGGGGAGCTGTTTTTT
CDR3 protein: CASSLVHGLRGAGELFF

D gene: TRBD2
V gene: TRBV12-5
clone size: -
J gene: TRBJ2-5
CDR3 DNA: TGTGCTAGTGGTTCCCGACTAGCGGGGGTGGAGGAGACCCAGTACTTC
CDR3 protein: CASGSRLAGVEETQYF

D gene: TRBD1
V gene: TRBV7-2
clone size: -
J gene: TRBJ1-2
CDR3 DNA: TGTGCCAGCAGCTTAAGTACAGGGGGCTCCTATGGCTACACCTTC
CDR3 protein: CASSLSTGGSYGYTF

D gene: -
V gene: TRBV30
clone size: -
J gene: TRBJ1-2
CDR3 DNA: TGTGCCTGGAGCAGATCAAACTATGGCTACACCTTC
CDR3 protein: CAWSRSNYGYTF

D gene: TRBD1
V gene: TRBV19
clone size: once
J gene: TRBJ2-7
CDR3 DNA: TGTGCCAGTGAATCCGGGACAGGGGGCTACGAGCAGTACTTC
CDR3 protein: CASESGTGGYEQYF

D gene: -
V gene: TRBV6-6
clone size: -
J gene: TRBJ1-1
CDR3 DNA: TGTGCCAGCACCACTCCGACAGACATGAACACTGAAGCTTTCTTT
CDR3 protein: CASTTPTDMNTEAFF

D gene: TRBD2
V gene: TRBV7-8
clone size: -
J gene: TRBJ2-7
CDR3 DNA: TGTGCCAGCAGCCTAAGGGGACTAGGGCCATACGAGCAGTACTTC
CDR3 protein: CASSLRGLGPYEQYF

D gene: TRBD1
V gene: TRBV28
clone size: -
J gene: TRBJ1-2
CDR3 DNA: TGTGCCAGCAGTCTACGACAGGGGGCCGGGCAAGGCTACACCTTC
CDR3 protein: CASSLRQGAGQGYTF

D gene: TRBD2
V gene: TRBV28
clone size: -
J gene: TRBJ2-7
CDR3 DNA: TGTGCCAGCAACGATCCTAGCGGTCTTTCCTACGAGCAGTACTTC
CDR3 protein: CASNDPSGLSYEQYF

D gene: TRBD1
V gene: TRBV5-1
clone size: -
J gene: TRBJ1-2
CDR3 DNA: TGCGCCAGCAGCGAAACCCCGGACAGGGGGAACTATGGCTACACCTTC
CDR3 protein: CASSETPDRGNYGYTF

D gene: -
V gene: TRBV10-3
clone size: -
J gene: TRBJ1-6
CDR3 DNA: TGTGCCATCAGGCTAGGGGAAGGTAATTCACCCCTCCACTTT
CDR3 protein: CAIRLGEGNSPLHF

D gene: TRBD2
V gene: TRBV13
clone size: once
J gene: TRBJ2-7
CDR3 DNA: TGTGCCAGCAGCTCAATCTCATCAGTGGGACTAAGCTACGAGCAGTACTTC
CDR3 protein: CASSSISSVGLSYEQYF

D gene: TRBD2
V gene: TRBV2
clone size: once
J gene: TRBJ2-3
CDR3 DNA: TGTGCCAGCAGTGTTGGGGGGGGCACAGATACGCAGTATTTT
CDR3 protein: CASSVGGGTDTQYF

D gene: -
V gene: TRBV18
clone size: few
J gene: TRBJ1-5
CDR3 DNA: TGTGCCAGCTCATGGCAGGCAAGCAATCAGCCCCAGCATTTT
CDR3 protein: CASSWQASNQPQHF

D gene: TRBD1
V gene: TRBV10-3
clone size: -
J gene: TRBJ2-7
CDR3 DNA: TGTGCCATCAGTGACTCGGACAGGGCCTCCTACGAGCAGTACTTC
CDR3 protein: CAISDSDRASYEQYF

D gene: -
V gene: TRBV28
clone size: -
J gene: TRBJ2-7
CDR3 DNA: TGTGCCAGCAGTTCCGGCGGACTGGGCTCCTACGAGCAGTACTTC
CDR3 protein: CASSSGGLGSYEQYF

D gene: TRBD2
V gene: TRBV6-5
clone size: few
J gene: TRBJ2-3
CDR3 DNA: TGTGCCAGCAGGCGGGGGGGGAAGGCAGATACGCAGTATTTT
CDR3 protein: CASRRGGKADTQYF

D gene: -
V gene: TRBV7-7
clone size: -
J gene: TRBJ2-2
CDR3 DNA: TGTGCTAGCAGCTTAGTGGAGGTCGGGGAGCTGTTTTTT
CDR3 protein: CASSLVEVGELFF

D gene: TRBD2
V gene: TRBV6-5
clone size: -
J gene: TRBJ2-7
CDR3 DNA: TGTGCCAGCAGTACCCTAGCGGGAGGCCCGGACGAGCAGTACTTC
CDR3 protein: CASSTLAGGPDEQYF

D gene: -
V gene: TRBV23-1
clone size: once
J gene: TRBJ2-7
CDR3 DNA: TGCGCCAGCAGTCCGGAGGTGAAGTCATCCCTCTACGAGCAGTACTTC
CDR3 protein: CASSPEVKSSLYEQYF